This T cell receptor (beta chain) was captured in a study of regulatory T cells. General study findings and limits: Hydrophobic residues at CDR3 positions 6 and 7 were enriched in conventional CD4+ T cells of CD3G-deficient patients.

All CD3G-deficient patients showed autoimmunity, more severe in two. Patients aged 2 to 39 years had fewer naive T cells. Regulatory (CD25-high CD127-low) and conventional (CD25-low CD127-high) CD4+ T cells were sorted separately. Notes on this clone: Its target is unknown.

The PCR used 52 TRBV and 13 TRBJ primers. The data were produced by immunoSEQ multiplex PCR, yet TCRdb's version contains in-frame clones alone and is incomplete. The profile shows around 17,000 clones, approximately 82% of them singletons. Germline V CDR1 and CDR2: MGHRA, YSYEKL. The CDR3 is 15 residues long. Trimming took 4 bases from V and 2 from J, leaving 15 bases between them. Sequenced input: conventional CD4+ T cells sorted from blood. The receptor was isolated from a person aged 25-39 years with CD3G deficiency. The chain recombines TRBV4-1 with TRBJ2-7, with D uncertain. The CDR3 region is CASSPAEFSPYEQYF. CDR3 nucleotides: TGCGCCAGCAGCCCCGCGGAGTTTAGTCCCTACGAGCAGTACTTC.